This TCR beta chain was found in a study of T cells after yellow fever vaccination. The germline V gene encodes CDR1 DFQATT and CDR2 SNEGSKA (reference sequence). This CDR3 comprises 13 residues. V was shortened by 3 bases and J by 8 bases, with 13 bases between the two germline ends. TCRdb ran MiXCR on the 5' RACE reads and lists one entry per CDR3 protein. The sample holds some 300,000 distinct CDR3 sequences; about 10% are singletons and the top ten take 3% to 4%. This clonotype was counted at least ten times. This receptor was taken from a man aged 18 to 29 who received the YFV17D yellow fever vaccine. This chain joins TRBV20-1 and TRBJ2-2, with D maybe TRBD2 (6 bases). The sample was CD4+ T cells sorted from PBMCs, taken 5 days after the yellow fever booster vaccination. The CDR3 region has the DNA TGCAGTGCTAGGGGGACTGCAAGTGGGGAGCTGTTTTTT. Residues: CSARGTASGELFF.